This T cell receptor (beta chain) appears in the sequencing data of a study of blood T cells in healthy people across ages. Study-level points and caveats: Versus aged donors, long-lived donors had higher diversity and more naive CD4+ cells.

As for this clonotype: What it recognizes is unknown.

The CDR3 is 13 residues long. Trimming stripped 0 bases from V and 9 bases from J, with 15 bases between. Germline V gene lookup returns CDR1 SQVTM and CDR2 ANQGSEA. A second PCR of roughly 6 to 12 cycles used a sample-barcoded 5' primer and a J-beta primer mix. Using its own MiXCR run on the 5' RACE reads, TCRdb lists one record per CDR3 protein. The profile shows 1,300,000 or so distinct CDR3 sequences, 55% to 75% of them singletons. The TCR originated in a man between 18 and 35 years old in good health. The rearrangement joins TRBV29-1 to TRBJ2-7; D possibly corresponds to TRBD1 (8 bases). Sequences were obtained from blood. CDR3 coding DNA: TGCAGCGTTGAAGATCAGACAGGGGAGGGGCAGTACTTC. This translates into CSVEDQTGEGQYF.